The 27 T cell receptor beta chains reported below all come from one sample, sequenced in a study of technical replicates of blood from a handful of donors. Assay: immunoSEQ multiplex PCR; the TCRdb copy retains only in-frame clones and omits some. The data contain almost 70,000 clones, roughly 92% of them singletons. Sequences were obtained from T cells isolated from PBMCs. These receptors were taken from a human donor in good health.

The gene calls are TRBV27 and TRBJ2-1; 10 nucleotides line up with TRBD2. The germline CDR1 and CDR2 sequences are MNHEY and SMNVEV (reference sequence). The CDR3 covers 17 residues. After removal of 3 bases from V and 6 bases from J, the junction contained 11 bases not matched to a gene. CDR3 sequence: CASSLERAGGPLNEQFF. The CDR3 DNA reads TGTGCCAGCAGTTTGGAACGAGCGGGAGGGCCCCTCAATGAGCAGTTCTTC.

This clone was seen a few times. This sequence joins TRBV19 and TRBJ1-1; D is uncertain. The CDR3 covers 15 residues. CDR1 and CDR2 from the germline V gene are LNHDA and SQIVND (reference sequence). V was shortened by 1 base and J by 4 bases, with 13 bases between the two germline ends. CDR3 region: CASSIGSGWSTEAFF. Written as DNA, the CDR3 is TGTGCCAGTAGTATAGGTTCCGGGTGGAGCACTGAAGCTTTCTTT. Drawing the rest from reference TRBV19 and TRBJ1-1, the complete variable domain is DGGITQSPKYLFRKEGQNVTLSCEQNLNHDAMYWYRQDPGQGLRLIYYSQIVNDFQKGDIAEGYSVSREKKESFPLTVTSAQKNPTAFYLCASSIGSGWSTEAFFGQGTRLTVV.

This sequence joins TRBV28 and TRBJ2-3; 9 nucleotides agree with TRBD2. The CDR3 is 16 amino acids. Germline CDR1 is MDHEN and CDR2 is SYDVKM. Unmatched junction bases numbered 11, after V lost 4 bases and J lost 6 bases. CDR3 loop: CASSYSRKREDDTQYF. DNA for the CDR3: TGTGCCAGCAGTTACTCCAGGAAGCGGGAGGACGATACGCAGTATTTT.

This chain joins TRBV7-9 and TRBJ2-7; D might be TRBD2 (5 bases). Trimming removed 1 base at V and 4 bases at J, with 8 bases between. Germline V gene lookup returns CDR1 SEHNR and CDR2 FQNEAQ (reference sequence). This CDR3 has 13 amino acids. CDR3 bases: TGTGCCAGCAGCTTAGTTGGAGGATACGAGCAGTACTTC. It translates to CASSLVGGYEQYF.

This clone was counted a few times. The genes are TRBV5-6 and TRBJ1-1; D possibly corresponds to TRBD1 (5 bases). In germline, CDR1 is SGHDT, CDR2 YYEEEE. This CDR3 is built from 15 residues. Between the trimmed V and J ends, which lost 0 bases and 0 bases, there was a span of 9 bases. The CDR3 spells CASSLEGHLNTEAFF. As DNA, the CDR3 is TGTGCCAGCAGCTTGGAAGGACACTTGAACACTGAAGCTTTCTTT. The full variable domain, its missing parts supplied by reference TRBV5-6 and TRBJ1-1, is DAGVTQSPTHLIKTRGQQVTLRCSPKSGHDTVSWYQQALGQGPQFIFQYYEEEERQRGNFPDRFSGHQFPNYSSELNVNALLLGDSALYLCASSLEGHLNTEAFFGQGTRLTVV.

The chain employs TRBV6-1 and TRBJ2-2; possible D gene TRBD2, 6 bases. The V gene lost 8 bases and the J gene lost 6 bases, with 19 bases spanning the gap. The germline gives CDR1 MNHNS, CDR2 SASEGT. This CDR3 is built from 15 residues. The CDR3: CASGTSGLGAGELFF. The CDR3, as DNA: TGTGCCAGCGGTACTTCGGGACTCGGGGCCGGGGAGCTGTTTTTT.

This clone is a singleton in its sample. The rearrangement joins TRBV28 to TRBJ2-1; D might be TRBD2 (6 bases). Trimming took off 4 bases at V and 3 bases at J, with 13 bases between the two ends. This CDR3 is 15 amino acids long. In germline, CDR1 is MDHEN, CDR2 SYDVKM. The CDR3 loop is CASSSGTYYYNEQFF. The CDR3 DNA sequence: TGTGCCAGCAGTTCCGGGACTTATTACTACAATGAGCAGTTCTTC.

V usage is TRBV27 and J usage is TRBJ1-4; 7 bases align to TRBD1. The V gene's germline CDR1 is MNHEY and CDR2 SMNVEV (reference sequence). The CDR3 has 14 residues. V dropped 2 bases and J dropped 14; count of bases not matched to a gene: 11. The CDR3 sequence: CASSLGTGVPDLFF. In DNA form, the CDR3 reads TGTGCCAGCAGTTTAGGAACAGGGGTCCCTGATCTGTTTTTT. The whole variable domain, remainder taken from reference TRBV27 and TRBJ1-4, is EAQVTQNPRYLITVTGKKLTVTCSQNMNHEYMSWYRQDPGLGLRQIYYSMNVEVTDKGDVPEGYKVSRKEKRNFPLILESPSPNQTSLYFCASSLGTGVPDLFFGSGTQLSVL.

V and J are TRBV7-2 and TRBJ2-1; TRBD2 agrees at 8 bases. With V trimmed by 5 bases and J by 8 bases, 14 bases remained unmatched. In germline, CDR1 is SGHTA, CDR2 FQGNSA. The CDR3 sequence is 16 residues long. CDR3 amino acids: CASSRRGTRSIDEQFF. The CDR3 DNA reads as TGTGCCAGCAGCCGAAGGGGGACTAGAAGTATCGATGAGCAGTTCTTC.

The CDR3 bases are TGTGCCAGCAGTTCACCGGGACTAGCGGGAGGTCATCAGCCAGGGGGGCCCACAGATACGCAGTATTTT. This encodes CASSSPGLAGGHQPGGPTDTQYF. The J gene is TRBJ2-3, the V gene TRBV28; 15 nucleotides match TRBD2. V lost 4 bases and J lost 2; bases outside the gene matches: 22. The CDR3 loop spans 23 amino acids. The germline V gene encodes CDR1 MDHEN and CDR2 SYDVKM. Full variable domain (remainder filled in from reference TRBV28 and TRBJ2-3): DVKVTQSSRYLVKRTGEKVFLECVQDMDHENMFWYRQDPGLGLRLIYFSYDVKMKEKGDIPEGYSVSREKKERFSLILESASTNQTSMYLCASSSPGLAGGHQPGGPTDTQYFGPGTRLTVL.

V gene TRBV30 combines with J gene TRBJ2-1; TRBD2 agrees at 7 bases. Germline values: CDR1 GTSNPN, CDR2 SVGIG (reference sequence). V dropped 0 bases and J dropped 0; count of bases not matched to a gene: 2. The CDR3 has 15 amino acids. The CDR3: CAWSVLAGSYNEQFF. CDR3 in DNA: TGTGCCTGGAGTGTATTAGCGGGCTCCTACAATGAGCAGTTCTTC.

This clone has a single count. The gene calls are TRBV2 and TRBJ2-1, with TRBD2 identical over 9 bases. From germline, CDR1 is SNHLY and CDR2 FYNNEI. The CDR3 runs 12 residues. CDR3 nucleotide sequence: TGTGCGATAGCGGGGGCCTACAATGAGCAGTTCTTC. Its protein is CAIAGAYNEQFF. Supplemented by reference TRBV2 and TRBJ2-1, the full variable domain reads EPEVTQTPSHQVTQMGQEVILRCVPISNHLYFYWYRQILGQKVEFLVSFYNNEISEKSEIFDDQFSVERPDGSNFTLKIRSTKLEDSAMYFCAIAGAYNEQFFGPGTRLTVL.

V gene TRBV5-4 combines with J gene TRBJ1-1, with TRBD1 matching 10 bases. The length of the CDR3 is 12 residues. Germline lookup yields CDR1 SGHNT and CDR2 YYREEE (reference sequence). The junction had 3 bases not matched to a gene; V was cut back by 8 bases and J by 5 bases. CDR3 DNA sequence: TGTGCCAGTAGACAGGGGGCGACTGAAGCTTTCTTT. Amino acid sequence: CASRQGATEAFF.

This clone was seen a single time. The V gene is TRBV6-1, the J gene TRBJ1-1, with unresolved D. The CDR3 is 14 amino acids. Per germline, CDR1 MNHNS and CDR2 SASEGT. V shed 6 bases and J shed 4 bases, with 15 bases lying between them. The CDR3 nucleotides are TGTGCCAGCAGGCCGACAAGGCTCGGCACTGAAGCTTTCTTT. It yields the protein CASRPTRLGTEAFF.

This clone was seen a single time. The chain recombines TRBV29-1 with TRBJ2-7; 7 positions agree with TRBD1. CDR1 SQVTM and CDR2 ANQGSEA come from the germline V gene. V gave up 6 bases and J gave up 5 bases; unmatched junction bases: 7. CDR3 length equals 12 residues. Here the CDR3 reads CSVRDRIHEQYF. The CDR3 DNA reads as TGCAGCGTACGGGACAGAATCCACGAGCAGTACTTC.

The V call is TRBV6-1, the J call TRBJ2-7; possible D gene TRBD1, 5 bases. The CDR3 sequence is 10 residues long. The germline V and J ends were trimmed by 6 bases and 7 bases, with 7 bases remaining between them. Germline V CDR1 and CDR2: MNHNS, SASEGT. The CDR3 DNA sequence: TGTGCCAGCAGATACAGGGAGCAGTACTTC. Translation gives CASRYREQYF.

The DNA for the CDR3 is TGTGCCAGCACGACTGACAGGGCAGGGGAGACCCAGTACTTC. It yields the protein CASTTDRAGETQYF. The gene calls are TRBV2 and TRBJ2-5, with 7 positions matching TRBD1. V trimming: 7 bases; J trimming: 5 bases; junction bases outside the gene matches: 10. Per the germline V gene, CDR1 is SNHLY and CDR2 is FYNNEI. The CDR3 is made up of 14 amino acids.

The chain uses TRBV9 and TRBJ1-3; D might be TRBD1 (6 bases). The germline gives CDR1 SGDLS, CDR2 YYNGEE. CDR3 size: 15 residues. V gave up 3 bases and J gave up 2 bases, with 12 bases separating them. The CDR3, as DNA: TGTGCCAGCAGCGGACAGGCAGGGACTGGAAACACCATATATTTT. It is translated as CASSGQAGTGNTIYF.

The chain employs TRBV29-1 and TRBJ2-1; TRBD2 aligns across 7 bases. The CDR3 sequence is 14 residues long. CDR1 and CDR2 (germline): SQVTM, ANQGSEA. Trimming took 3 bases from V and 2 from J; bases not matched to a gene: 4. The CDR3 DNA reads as TGCAGCGTTGACGTAGCGGGTACCTACAATGAGCAGTTCTTC. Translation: CSVDVAGTYNEQFF.

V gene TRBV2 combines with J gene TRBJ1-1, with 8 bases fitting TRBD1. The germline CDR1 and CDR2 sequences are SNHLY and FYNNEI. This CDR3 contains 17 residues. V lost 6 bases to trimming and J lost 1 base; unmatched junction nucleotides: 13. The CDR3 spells CASSGQGPFLGNTEAFF. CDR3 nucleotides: TGTGCCAGCAGCGGACAGGGACCATTCCTGGGGAACACTGAAGCTTTCTTT.

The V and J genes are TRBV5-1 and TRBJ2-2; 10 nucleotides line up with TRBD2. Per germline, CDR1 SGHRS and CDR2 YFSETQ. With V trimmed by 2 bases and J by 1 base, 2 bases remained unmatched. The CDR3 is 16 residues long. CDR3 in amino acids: CASSFRTSGNTGELFF. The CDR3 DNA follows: TGCGCCAGCAGCTTCCGGACTAGCGGGAACACCGGGGAGCTGTTTTTT.

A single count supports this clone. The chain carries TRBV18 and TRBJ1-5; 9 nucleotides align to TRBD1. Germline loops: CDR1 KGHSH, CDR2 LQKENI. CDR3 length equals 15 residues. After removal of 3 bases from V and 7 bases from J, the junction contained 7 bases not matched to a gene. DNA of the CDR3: TGTGCCAGCTCACCCTCCGGGACAGGGTACCAGCCCCAGCATTTT. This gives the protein CASSPSGTGYQPQHF.

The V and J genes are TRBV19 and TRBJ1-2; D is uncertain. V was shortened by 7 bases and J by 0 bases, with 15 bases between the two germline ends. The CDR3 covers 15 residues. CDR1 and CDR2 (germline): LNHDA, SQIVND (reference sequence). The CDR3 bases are TGTGCCAGTACCAATCTCCTGGCCCCTAACTATGGCTACACCTTC. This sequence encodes CASTNLLAPNYGYTF.

Written as DNA, the CDR3 is TGTGCCAGCAGCTTAAACATGGACAGGGCGGACTATGGCTACACCTTC. It translates to CASSLNMDRADYGYTF. The chain is built from TRBV7-9 and TRBJ1-2; 8 bases line up with TRBD1. The germline V gene encodes CDR1 SEHNR and CDR2 FQNEAQ (reference sequence). This CDR3 contains 16 residues. Germline trimming cut 2 bases from V and 3 bases from J; bases unmatched to any gene: 8.

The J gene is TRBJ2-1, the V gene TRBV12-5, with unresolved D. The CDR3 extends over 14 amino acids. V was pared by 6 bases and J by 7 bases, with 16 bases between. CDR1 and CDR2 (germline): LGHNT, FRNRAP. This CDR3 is CASGLEAGVNEQFF. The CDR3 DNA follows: TGTGCTAGTGGATTAGAGGCTGGAGTTAATGAGCAGTTCTTC. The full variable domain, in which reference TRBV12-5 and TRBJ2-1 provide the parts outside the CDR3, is DARVTQTPRHKVTEMGQEVTMRCQPILGHNTVFWYRQTMMQGLELLAYFRNRAPLDDSGMPKDRFSAEMPDATLATLKIQPSEPRDSAVYFCASGLEAGVNEQFFGPGTRLTVL.

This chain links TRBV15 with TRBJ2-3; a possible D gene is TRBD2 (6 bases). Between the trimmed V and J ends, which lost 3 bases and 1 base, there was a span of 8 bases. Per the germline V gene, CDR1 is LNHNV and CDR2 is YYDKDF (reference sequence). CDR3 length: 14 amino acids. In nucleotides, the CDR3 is TGTGCCACCAGCAGTTGGGGGGGCACAGATACGCAGTATTTT. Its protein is CATSSWGGTDTQYF. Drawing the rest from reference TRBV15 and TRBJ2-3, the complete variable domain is DAMVIQNPRYQVTQFGKPVTLSCSQTLNHNVMYWYQQKSSQAPKLLFHYYDKDFNNEADTPDNFQSRRPNTSFCFLDIRSPGLGDTAMYLCATSSWGGTDTQYFGPGTRLTVL.

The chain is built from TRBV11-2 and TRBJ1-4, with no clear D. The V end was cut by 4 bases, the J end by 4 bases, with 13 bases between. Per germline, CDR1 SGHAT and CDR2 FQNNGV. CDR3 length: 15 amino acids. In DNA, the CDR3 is TGTGCCAGCAGCTCCTCGGGATTTAGTAATGAAAAACTGTTTTTT. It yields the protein CASSSSGFSNEKLFF.